The 10 T cell receptor beta chains below were found in one sample sequenced in a study of type 1 and type 2 diabetes patients. The PCR template was genomic DNA. The TCR beta CDR3 region was amplified using 30 forward and 13 reverse primers. In TCRdb, the multiplex PCR reads were re-called with MiXCR into one record per CDR3 protein. The repertoire holds a few hundred thousand distinct CDR3 sequences, with more than 45% as singletons. The sample comprised peripheral blood mononuclear cells (PBMCs). These TCRs come from a man in his late teens or twenties with type 2 diabetes.

This sequence joins TRBV2 and TRBJ2-7; 13 bases match TRBD2. This CDR3 has 15 amino acids. Germline trimming cut 6 bases from V and 2 bases from J; bases unmatched to any gene: 4. Germline CDR1 reads SNHLY; CDR2 reads FYNNEI. CDR3 residues: CASRGGLAGPYEQYF. The CDR3 bases are TGTGCCAGCAGAGGGGGACTAGCGGGGCCCTACGAGCAGTACTTC.

There are a few counts of this clonotype. V gene TRBV6-6 combines with J gene TRBJ1-1, with 8 bases fitting TRBD1. Losses at the gene ends were 5 bases for V and 2 bases for J; bases not matched to a gene: 10. CDR1 and CDR2 from the germline V gene are MNHNY and SVGAGI (reference sequence). This CDR3 comprises 16 residues. CDR3 nucleotide sequence: TGTGCCAGCAGTACCTCCCTGACAGGGGCAAACACTGAAGCTTTCTTT. This encodes CASSTSLTGANTEAFF.

Here the CDR3 DNA reads TGTGCCAGCAGTGACTCGACAGGGACCACTGAAGCTTTCTTT. Translating gives CASSDSTGTTEAFF. V and J are TRBV2 and TRBJ1-1, with TRBD1 matching 7 bases. CDR1 SNHLY and CDR2 FYNNEI come from the germline V gene. The CDR3 extends over 14 amino acids. Trimming took 3 bases from V and 4 from J; bases not matched to a gene: 5.

V usage is TRBV10-3 and J usage is TRBJ1-5; 8 bases align to TRBD1. The V and J ends lost 4 bases and 7 bases, in that order; junction bases with no gene match: 6. Germline V gene lookup returns CDR1 ENHRY and CDR2 SYGVKD. The CDR3 loop spans 14 amino acids. The CDR3 bases are TGTGCCATCAGTGGGCAGGGGGCCCAGCAGCCCCAGCATTTT. Amino acid sequence: CAISGQGAQQPQHF.

This clonotype was detected only a few times. The genes are TRBV7-8 and TRBJ1-1, with D unclear. This CDR3 contains 16 residues. The germline gives CDR1 SGHVS, CDR2 FQNEAQ. Deletions cut 1 base from V and 0 bases from J, with 12 bases between. CDR3 coding DNA: TGTGCCAGCAGCTTAGATCCGGAGAGTTTGAACACTGAAGCTTTCTTT. Amino acid sequence: CASSLDPESLNTEAFF. Complete variable domain (other parts from reference TRBV7-8 and TRBJ1-1): GAGVSQSPRYKVAKRGQDVALRCDPISGHVSLFWYQQALGQGPEFLTYFQNEAQLDKSGLPSDRFFAERPEGSVSTLKIQRTQQEDSAVYLCASSLDPESLNTEAFFGQGTRLTVV.

This chain joins TRBV30 and TRBJ2-3; TRBD2 matches at 11 bases. This CDR3 is 15 amino acids long. Germline lookup yields CDR1 GTSNPN and CDR2 SVGIG (reference sequence). V lost 5 bases and J lost 3; bases outside the gene matches: 7. Here the CDR3 reads CAWGTSGSATDTQYF. The DNA of the CDR3 is TGTGCCTGGGGCACTAGCGGGAGTGCAACAGATACGCAGTATTTT.

The genes are TRBV6-6 and TRBJ1-3; TRBD1 is a possible D gene (5 bases). The CDR3 contains 13 residues. The V and J ends lost 10 bases and 2 bases respectively, with 12 bases between them. Germline V gene data show CDR1 as MNHNY and CDR2 as SVGAGI (reference sequence). CDR3 sequence: CATQDSTGNTIYF. In nucleotides, the CDR3 is TGTGCCACCCAAGACAGTACTGGAAACACCATATATTTT.

This clonotype was detected many times. J is TRBJ2-7 and V is TRBV19, with TRBD2 as a possible D gene (6 bases). This CDR3 spans 12 amino acids. Trimming shortened V by 5 bases and J by 4 bases, and 9 bases separated the two germline ends. CDR1 is LNHDA, CDR2 SQIVND, per germline (reference sequence). The CDR3 region is CASSSSGYEQYF. DNA of the CDR3: TGTGCCAGTAGTTCCAGCGGGTACGAGCAGTACTTC. The variable domain in full, completed from reference TRBV19 and TRBJ2-7, reads DGGITQSPKYLFRKEGQNVTLSCEQNLNHDAMYWYRQDPGQGLRLIYYSQIVNDFQKGDIAEGYSVSREKKESFPLTVTSAQKNPTAFYLCASSSSGYEQYFGPGTRLTVT.

This clonotype was observed a handful of times. The chain carries TRBV6-5 and TRBJ2-7, with no clear D. Trimming cost V 7 bases and J 7 bases, with 17 bases left between them. The CDR3 totals 13 residues. Germline loops: CDR1 MNHEY, CDR2 SVGAGI. The CDR3 loop reads CASTTLGSTEQYF. CDR3 coding DNA: TGTGCCAGCACCACTTTGGGTTCGACTGAGCAGTACTTC.

This clonotype was counted a few times. The genes are TRBV20-1 and TRBJ1-5, with unresolved D. Between the trimmed V and J ends, which lost 3 bases and 2 bases, there was a span of 5 bases. The CDR3 sequence is 12 residues long. Per germline, CDR1 DFQATT and CDR2 SNEGSKA (reference sequence). The chain's CDR3 is CSASGGNQPQHF. The CDR3 bases are TGCAGTGCTAGCGGTGGCAATCAGCCCCAGCATTTT.